This entry is about one T cell receptor beta chain. Its antigen specificity is not known. The input lacks base qualities; no much larger clone sits a single base away. At the junction V is shortened by 1 base and J by 9 bases, with 13 bases in between. According to the germline V gene, CDR1 reads MNHEY and CDR2 reads SVGAGI. Reading from cysteine to phenylalanine, the CDR3 counts 15 amino acids. Only the CDR3 portion is preserved as DNA: 45 bases, with reading frame beginning at the first base. The trial excluded patients who had a history of autoimmune disease or who were on systemic immunosuppression. Peripheral blood for TCR sequencing was collected from all dose cohorts at baseline, on cycle 4 day 1, and on cycle 7 day 1. The samples were taken from a phase I, first-in-human, multicenter, open-label dose-escalation trial of ivuxolimab. Adults with locally advanced or metastatic head and neck squamous cell, hepatocellular, melanoma or renal cell carcinoma were enrolled in the trial. Before TCR sequencing, CD4+ T cells and CD8+ T cells from peripheral blood were sorted into separate populations.

These data belong to a study of OX40 agonist ivuxolimab in advanced cancers. The study in broad terms: Ivuxolimab was an agonistic, fully human IgG2 monoclonal antibody directed against OX40 (CD134), a costimulatory receptor. Partial responses were achieved by three dose-escalation patients, of whom one had hepatocellular carcinoma and two had cutaneous melanoma. Intravenous ivuxolimab was administered to patients every 2 weeks at six dose levels: 0.01, 0.1, 0.3, 1.5, 3 and 10 mg/kg. The monotherapy dose-escalation portion (N ≈ 50 patients) of the phase I ivuxolimab trial is reported in the paper. A male proportion of 82.7% and a mean age of 60 years, ranging from roughly 23 to 80, were recorded for the dose-escalation cohort. Prior anti-PD-1, anti-PD-L1 or anti-CTLA-4 therapy was permitted, and checkpoint inhibitors had been received by less than 45% of dose-escalation patients. Of the approximately 53 patients in dose escalation, 19 had hepatocellular carcinoma, approximately 15 had melanoma, 9 had renal cell carcinoma and 9 had head and neck cancer. The purpose of peripheral TCRbeta sequencing was to test whether ivuxolimab changed TCR sequence diversity and led to clonal T-cell expansion. General study outcomes and caveats: Low levels of normalized T-cell clonal expansion were also seen in some patients who did not respond. The antigen specificity of the peripheral T cells that underwent clonal expansion was not determined. At doses of 0.1 to 3.0 mg/kg, clonal expansion of both CD4+ and CD8+ blood T cells was observed from baseline to week 6. In partial responders in the 0.1-3.0 mg/kg groups, normalized peripheral clonal expansion was found to be among the lowest, especially among CD8+ T cells. On average, CD8+ T cells showed more expanded clones than CD4+ T cells after ivuxolimab.

Genomic DNA was isolated from the sorted cells so that the TCRbeta CDR3 region could be sequenced. The immunoSEQ Assay was used to sequence the TCRbeta CDR3 regions. The table was pulled from immuneACCESS by TCRdb, which kept in-frame rearrangements only. Such tables lose some clones; where checked, under half of the loss comes from unresolved V genes, and the rest has no known cause. For this sample the table gives approximately 82,000 clones, of which roughly 86% were detected only once. Over 5% of the sample comes from the top ten. The V and J segments used are TRBV6-5 and TRBJ1-6; no D gene call is confident. The sequencing used CD4+ or CD8+ T cells sorted from blood, collected in a trial of the OX40 agonist ivuxolimab. This TCR derives from an adult with an advanced solid tumor such as melanoma, head and neck, liver or kidney cancer. The nucleotide sequence reads TGTGCCAGCAGTTACTTGGGTTTTCTCGGTTCACCCCTCCACTTT. Its coded protein is CASSYLGFLGSPLHF.